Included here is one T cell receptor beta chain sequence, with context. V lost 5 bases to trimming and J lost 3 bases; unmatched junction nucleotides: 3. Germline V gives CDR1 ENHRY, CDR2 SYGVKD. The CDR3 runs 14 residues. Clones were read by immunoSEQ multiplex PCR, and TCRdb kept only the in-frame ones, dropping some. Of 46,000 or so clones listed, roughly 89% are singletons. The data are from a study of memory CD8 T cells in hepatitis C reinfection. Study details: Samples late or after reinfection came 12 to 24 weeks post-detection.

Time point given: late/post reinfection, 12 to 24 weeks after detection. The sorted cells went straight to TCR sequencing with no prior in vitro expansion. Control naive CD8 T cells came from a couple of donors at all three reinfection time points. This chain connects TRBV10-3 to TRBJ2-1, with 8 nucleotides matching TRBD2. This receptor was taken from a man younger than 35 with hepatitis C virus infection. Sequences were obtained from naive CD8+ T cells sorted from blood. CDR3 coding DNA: TGTGCCATCAGTACGGGAGGGGACTACAATGAGCAGTTCTTC. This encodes CAISTGGDYNEQFF.